This record covers a single TCR beta chain. The sample carries other DNA sequences with the same CDR3. Treatment: preoperative locoregional IRX-2 cytokine immunotherapy. Samples came from a phase Ib trial of preoperative locoregional IRX-2 cytokine immunotherapy. The data are from a study of preoperative IRX-2 immunotherapy in early breast cancer. The CDR3 is 15 amino acids. The germline V gene has CDR1 SGHNT and CDR2 YENEEA. V lost 3 bases to trimming and J lost 8 bases; unmatched junction nucleotides: 7. TCRdb's table, derived via immunoSEQ multiplex PCR, lists solely in-frame clones and lacks some. The sample consists of a few thousand clones, around 73% of them appearing once.

The genes are TRBV11-3 and TRBJ2-1, with 10 bases that match TRBD2. This receptor was obtained from a human donor with breast cancer. The sample was tumor tissue, taken after IRX-2 immunotherapy. CDR3 sequence: CASSFRTSGRDEQFF. The CDR3 DNA reads as TGTGCCAGCAGCTTTCGGACTAGCGGTAGGGATGAGCAGTTCTTC.